This T cell receptor beta chain was recovered during a study of cytomegalovirus exposure and HLA in healthy donors. The V end was cut by 4 bases, the J end by 3 bases, with 10 bases between. Germline lookup yields CDR1 MNHEY and CDR2 SMNVEV (reference sequence). The CDR3 is 13 residues long. This clone has more than one count but fewer than ten. The PCR ran on 60 Vbeta and 13 Jbeta primers. Per the study methods: Roughly 11 million shared chains were among 65 million to 85 million unique TCR beta chains counted in a later analysis. Method: immunoSEQ multiplex PCR; TCRdb's copy keeps in-frame clones and lacks some. V, J and clone size are taken as reported in that table, and D and trimming were inferred from the DNA itself. The table has 150,000 to 160,000 clones, roughly 82% seen once; the top ten hold under 8.5%.

J is TRBJ2-7 and V is TRBV27; possibly TRBD1 for D (6 bases). The sequencing input was PBMCs. The clonotype was recovered from a woman aged 45-59 years in good health and CMV-seropositive. This CDR3 is CASSYQQGYEQYF. CDR3 DNA: TGTGCCAGCAGTTACCAACAGGGCTACGAGCAGTACTTC.